A selection of T cell receptor beta chains follows, all from one sample in a study of blood T cells in healthy people across ages. TCRdb reprocessed the 5' RACE reads via MiXCR and lists one record per CDR3 protein. The sample comprises about 840,000 distinct CDR3 sequences, almost 30% of which are singletons, and roughly a tenth rests with the top ten. The same sample was also studied in work on T cells of mothers and their children.

The sequencing sample was made of blood. These receptors were obtained from a woman in her thirties or forties in good health. CDR3s include the opening cysteine and the closing phenylalanine or tryptophan. A D gene is named only where the DNA matches it firmly. Some rows mark clone size as missing; the rest say once, few, many or name a class of expanded clone.

d_gene: TRBD1
v_gene: TRBV2
abundance: .
j_gene: TRBJ2-4
CDR3nt: TGTGCCACCGCATTGACAGGGGACAAAGACATTCAGTACTTC
CDR3aa: CATALTGDKDIQYF

d_gene: .
v_gene: TRBV28
abundance: .
j_gene: TRBJ2-1
CDR3nt: TGTGCCAGCAGTCTCGGTATCATTGATGGGCAGTTCTTC
CDR3aa: CASSLGIIDGQFF

d_gene: .
v_gene: TRBV30
abundance: once
j_gene: TRBJ1-2
CDR3nt: TGTGTCTGGTTCGGACGGCTTGATGGCTATGGCTACACCTTC
CDR3aa: CVWFGRLDGYGYTF

d_gene: .
v_gene: TRBV20-1
abundance: many
j_gene: TRBJ1-5
CDR3nt: TGCAGTGCGGTTAGTAGAGGGGCCGTGAATCAGCCCCAGCATTTT
CDR3aa: CSAVSRGAVNQPQHF

d_gene: TRBD1
v_gene: TRBV20-1
abundance: many
j_gene: TRBJ1-1
CDR3nt: TGCAGTGCGCCCGTCCCGCGAATTACGACAGGGCCTAACACTGAAGCTTTCTTT
CDR3aa: CSAPVPRITTGPNTEAFF

d_gene: TRBD1
v_gene: TRBV7-2
abundance: few
j_gene: TRBJ1-2
CDR3nt: TGTGCCAGCAGCTTTGGACAGGGGAATGGCTACACCTTC
CDR3aa: CASSFGQGNGYTF

d_gene: .
v_gene: TRBV25-1
abundance: .
j_gene: TRBJ1-2
CDR3nt: TGTGCCAGCAGTGAATCTACAGGGTTGGGAGGCTACACCTTC
CDR3aa: CASSESTGLGGYTF

d_gene: .
v_gene: TRBV20-1
abundance: many
j_gene: TRBJ2-7
CDR3nt: TGCAGTGCTAGAGAGTTGTATTCCAGAGGTCTCGACGAGCAGTACTTC
CDR3aa: CSARELYSRGLDEQYF

d_gene: .
v_gene: TRBV30
abundance: few
j_gene: TRBJ1-6
CDR3nt: TGTGCCTGGAGTGTGGGGAAGCGGTCACCCCTCCACTTT
CDR3aa: CAWSVGKRSPLHF

d_gene: .
v_gene: TRBV12-3/TRBV12-4
abundance: once
j_gene: TRBJ2-4
CDR3nt: TGTGCCAGCAAACCGGAGGGGGAGGCCAAAAACATTCAGTACTTC
CDR3aa: CASKPEGEAKNIQYF

d_gene: TRBD1
v_gene: TRBV12-3/TRBV12-4
abundance: .
j_gene: TRBJ1-2
CDR3nt: TGTGCCAGCCCTTACCCAGACAGGGCACTCTATGGCCACACCTTC
CDR3aa: CASPYPDRALYGHTF

d_gene: .
v_gene: TRBV3-1
abundance: .
j_gene: TRBJ1-1
CDR3nt: TGTGCCAGCAGCCAAGTTGGATCCGTCACTGAAGCTTTCTTT
CDR3aa: CASSQVGSVTEAFF

d_gene: .
v_gene: TRBV6-1
abundance: .
j_gene: TRBJ1-5
CDR3nt: TGTGCCAGCAGGGCCCCAGGTGTGAGCTTCAATCAGCCCCAGCATTTT
CDR3aa: CASRAPGVSFNQPQHF

d_gene: .
v_gene: TRBV2
abundance: .
j_gene: TRBJ2-3
CDR3nt: TGTGCCACGCTTCTCATTCTCGACGGGGTGCAGGAGAGTACGCAGTATTTT
CDR3aa: CATLLILDGVQESTQYF

d_gene: .
v_gene: TRBV7-3
abundance: .
j_gene: TRBJ1-5
CDR3nt: TGTGCCAGCAGCTTAACCCCGAGACAGCCCCAGCATTTT
CDR3aa: CASSLTPRQPQHF

d_gene: .
v_gene: TRBV19
abundance: .
j_gene: TRBJ2-7
CDR3nt: TGTGCCAGTAGTATGAGAACGGACAAGCAGTACTTC
CDR3aa: CASSMRTDKQYF

d_gene: .
v_gene: TRBV2
abundance: few
j_gene: TRBJ2-3
CDR3nt: TGTGCCAGCAGTTTACAGGGATTGGGGTCAGATACGCAGTATTTT
CDR3aa: CASSLQGLGSDTQYF